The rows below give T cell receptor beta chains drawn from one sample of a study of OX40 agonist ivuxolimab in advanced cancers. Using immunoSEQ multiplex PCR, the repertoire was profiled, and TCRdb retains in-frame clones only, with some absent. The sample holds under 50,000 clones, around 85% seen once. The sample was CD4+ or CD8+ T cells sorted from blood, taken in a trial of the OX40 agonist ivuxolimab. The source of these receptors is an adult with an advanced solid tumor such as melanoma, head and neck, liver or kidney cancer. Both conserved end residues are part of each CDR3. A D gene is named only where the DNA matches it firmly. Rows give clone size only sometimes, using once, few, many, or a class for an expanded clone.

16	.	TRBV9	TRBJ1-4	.	CASSLGSTGRTEKLFF	TGTGCCAGCAGCCTCGGGAGTACCGGACGGACTGAAAAACTGTTTTTT
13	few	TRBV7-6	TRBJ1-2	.	CASSLASDYGYTF	TGTGCCAGCAGCTTAGCGTCCGATTATGGCTACACCTTC
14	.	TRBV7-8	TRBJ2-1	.	CASSLSRGSNEQFF	TGTGCCAGCAGCTTATCCCGGGGAAGCAATGAGCAGTTCTTC
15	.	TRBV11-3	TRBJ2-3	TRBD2	CASSLAGSVSDTQYF	TGTGCCAGCAGTTTAGCGGGATCTGTCTCAGATACGCAGTATTTT
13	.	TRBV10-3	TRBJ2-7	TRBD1	CAAKGQGYYEQYF	TGTGCCGCGAAGGGACAGGGATACTACGAGCAGTACTTC
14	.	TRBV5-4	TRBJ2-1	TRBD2	CASSPGLGPYEQFF	TGTGCCAGCAGCCCGGGACTAGGTCCTTATGAGCAGTTCTTC
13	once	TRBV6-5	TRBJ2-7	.	CASTGRPSYEQYF	TGTGCCAGCACCGGTAGGCCCTCCTACGAGCAGTACTTC
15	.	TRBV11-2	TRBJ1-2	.	CASSQFGGLSYGYTF	TGTGCCAGCAGTCAATTCGGGGGGCTGAGCTATGGCTACACCTTC
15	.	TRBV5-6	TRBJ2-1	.	CASSLGGTYYNEQFF	TGTGCCAGCAGCTTGGGGGGGACCTACTACAATGAGCAGTTCTTC
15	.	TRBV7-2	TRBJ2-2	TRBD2	CASSLLAGMIGELFF	TGTGCCAGCAGCTTATTAGCGGGGATGATAGGGGAGCTGTTTTTT
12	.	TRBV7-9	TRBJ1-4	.	CASSQTNEKLFF	TGTGCCAGCAGCCAAACAAATGAAAAACTGTTTTTT
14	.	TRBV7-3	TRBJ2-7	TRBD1	CASSLSGGAYEQYF	TGTGCCAGCAGCTTATCAGGGGGAGCCTACGAGCAGTACTTC
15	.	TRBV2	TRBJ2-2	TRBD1	CASSGQGSNTGELFF	TGTGCCAGCAGTGGACAGGGTTCGAACACCGGGGAGCTGTTTTTT
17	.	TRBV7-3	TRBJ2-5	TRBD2	CASSPVSSGRSQETQYF	TGTGCCAGCAGCCCCGTTAGTAGCGGGAGGAGCCAAGAGACCCAGTACTTC
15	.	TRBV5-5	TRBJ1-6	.	CASSLRGLKNSPLHF	TGTGCCAGCAGCTTGAGAGGGTTGAAAAATTCACCCCTCCACTTT
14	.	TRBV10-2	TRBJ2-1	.	CASSERTAKVEQFF	TGCGCCAGCAGTGAGAGGACAGCCAAGGTTGAGCAGTTCTTC
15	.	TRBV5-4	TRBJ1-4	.	CASSFGGEGNEKLFF	TGTGCCAGCAGCTTTGGAGGCGAAGGGAATGAAAAACTGTTTTTT
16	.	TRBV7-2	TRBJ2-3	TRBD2	CASSLGLAGTSDTQYF	TGTGCCAGCAGCTTAGGGCTAGCGGGGACCTCGGATACGCAGTATTTT